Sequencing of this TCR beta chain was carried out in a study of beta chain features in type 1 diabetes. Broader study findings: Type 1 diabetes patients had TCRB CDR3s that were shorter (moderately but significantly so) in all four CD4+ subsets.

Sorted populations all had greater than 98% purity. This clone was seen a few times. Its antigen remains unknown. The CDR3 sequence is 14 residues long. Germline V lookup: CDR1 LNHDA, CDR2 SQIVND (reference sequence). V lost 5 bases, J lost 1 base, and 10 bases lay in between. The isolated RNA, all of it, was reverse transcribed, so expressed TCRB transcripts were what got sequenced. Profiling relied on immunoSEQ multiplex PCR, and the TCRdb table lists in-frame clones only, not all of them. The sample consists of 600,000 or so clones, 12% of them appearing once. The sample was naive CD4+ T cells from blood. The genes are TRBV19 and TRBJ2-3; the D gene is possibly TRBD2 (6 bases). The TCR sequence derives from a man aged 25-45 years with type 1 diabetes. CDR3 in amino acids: CASSGGIGTDTQYF. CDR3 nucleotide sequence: TGTGCCAGTAGTGGAGGGATCGGCACAGATACGCAGTATTTT.